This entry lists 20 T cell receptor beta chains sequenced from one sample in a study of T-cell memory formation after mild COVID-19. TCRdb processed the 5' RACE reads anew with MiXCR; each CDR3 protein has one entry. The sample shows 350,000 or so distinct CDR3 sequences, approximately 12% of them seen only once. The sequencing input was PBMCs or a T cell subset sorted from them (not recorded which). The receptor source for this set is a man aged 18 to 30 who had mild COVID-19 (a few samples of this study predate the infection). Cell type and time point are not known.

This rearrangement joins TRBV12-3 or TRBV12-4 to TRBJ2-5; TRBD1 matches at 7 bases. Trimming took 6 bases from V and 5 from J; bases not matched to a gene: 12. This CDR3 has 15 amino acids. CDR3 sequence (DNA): TGTGCCAGCAGCCCGAGGACAGGTCAATTTGAGACCCAGTACTTC. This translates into CASSPRTGQFETQYF.

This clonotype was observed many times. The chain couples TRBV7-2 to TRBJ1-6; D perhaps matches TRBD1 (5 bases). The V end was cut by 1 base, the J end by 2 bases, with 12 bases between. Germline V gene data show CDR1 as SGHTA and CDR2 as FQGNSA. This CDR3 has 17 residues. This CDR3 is CASSLVGGSTYNSPLHF. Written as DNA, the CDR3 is TGTGCCAGCAGCTTAGTTGGGGGGTCCACCTATAATTCACCCCTCCACTTT.

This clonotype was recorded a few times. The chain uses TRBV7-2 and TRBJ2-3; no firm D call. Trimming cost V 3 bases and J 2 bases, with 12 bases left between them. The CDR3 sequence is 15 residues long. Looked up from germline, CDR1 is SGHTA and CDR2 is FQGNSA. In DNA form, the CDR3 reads TGTGCCAGCAGCTTCAGGCAGGACCTCACAGATACGCAGTATTTT. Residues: CASSFRQDLTDTQYF.

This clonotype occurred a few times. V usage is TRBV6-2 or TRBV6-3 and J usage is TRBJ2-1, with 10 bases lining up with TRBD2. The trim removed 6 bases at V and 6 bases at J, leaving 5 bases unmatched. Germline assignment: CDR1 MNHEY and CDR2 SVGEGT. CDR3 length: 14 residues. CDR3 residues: CASSRRTSGNEQFF. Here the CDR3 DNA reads TGTGCCAGCAGCCGTCGGACTAGCGGCAATGAGCAGTTCTTC.

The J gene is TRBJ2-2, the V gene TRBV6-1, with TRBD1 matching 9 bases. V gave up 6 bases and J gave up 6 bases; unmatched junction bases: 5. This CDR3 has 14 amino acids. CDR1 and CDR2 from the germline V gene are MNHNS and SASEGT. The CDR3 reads CASRVQGAAGELFF. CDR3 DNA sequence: TGTGCCAGCAGGGTACAGGGGGCGGCCGGGGAGCTGTTTTTT.

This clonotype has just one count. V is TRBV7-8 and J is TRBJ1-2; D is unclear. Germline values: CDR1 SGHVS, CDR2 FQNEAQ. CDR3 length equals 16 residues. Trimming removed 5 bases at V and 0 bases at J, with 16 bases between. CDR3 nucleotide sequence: TGTGCCAGCAGCCCCAACCGGGTATCATCTAACTATGGCTACACCTTC. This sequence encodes CASSPNRVSSNYGYTF.

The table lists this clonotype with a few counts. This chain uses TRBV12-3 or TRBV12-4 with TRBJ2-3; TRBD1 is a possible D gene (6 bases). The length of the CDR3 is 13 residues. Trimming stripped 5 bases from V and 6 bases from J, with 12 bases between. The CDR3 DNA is TGTGCCAGCAGTGGACACAGGGATGATACGCAGTATTTT. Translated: CASSGHRDDTQYF.

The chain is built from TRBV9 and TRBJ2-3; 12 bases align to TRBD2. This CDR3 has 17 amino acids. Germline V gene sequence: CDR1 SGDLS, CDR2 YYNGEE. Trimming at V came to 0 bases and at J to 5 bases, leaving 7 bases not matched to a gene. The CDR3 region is CASSVDPTSGGQDTQYF. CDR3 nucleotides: TGTGCCAGCAGCGTAGATCCCACTAGCGGGGGGCAAGATACGCAGTATTTT. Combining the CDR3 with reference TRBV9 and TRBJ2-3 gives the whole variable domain DSGVTQTPKHLITATGQRVTLRCSPRSGDLSVYWYQQSLDQGLQFLIQYYNGEERAKGNILERFSAQQFPDLHSELNLSSLELGDSALYFCASSVDPTSGGQDTQYFGPGTRLTVL.

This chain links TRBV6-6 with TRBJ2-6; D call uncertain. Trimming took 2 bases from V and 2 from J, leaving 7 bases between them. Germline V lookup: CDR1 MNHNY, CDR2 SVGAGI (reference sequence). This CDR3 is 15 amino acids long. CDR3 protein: CASSYGGPGANVLTF. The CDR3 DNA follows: TGTGCCAGCAGTTACGGTGGCCCTGGGGCCAACGTCCTGACTTTC.

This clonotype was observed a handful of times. CDR3 DNA: TGTGCCAGCAGTTTATGGGCAGATAGCAATCAGCCCCAGCATTTT. Protein product: CASSLWADSNQPQHF. The chain couples TRBV12-3 or TRBV12-4 to TRBJ1-5, with unresolved D. V gave up 2 bases and J gave up 0 bases, with 8 bases separating them. CDR3 length: 15 amino acids.

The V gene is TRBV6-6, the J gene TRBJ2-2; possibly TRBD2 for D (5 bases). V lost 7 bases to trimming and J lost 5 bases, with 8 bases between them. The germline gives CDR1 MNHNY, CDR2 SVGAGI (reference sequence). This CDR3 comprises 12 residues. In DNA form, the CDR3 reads TGTGCCAGCACCGTAGCGACCGGGGAGCTGTTTTTT. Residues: CASTVATGELFF.

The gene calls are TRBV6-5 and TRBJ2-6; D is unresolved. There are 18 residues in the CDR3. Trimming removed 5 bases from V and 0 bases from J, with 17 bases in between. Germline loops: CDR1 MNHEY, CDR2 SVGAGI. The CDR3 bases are TGTGCCAGCAGTCAATACTTTCCGTTAGGCTCTGGGGCCAACGTCCTGACTTTC. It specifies CASSQYFPLGSGANVLTF.

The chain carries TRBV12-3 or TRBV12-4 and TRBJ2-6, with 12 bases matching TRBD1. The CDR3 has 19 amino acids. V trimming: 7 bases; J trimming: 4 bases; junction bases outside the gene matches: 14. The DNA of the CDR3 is TGTGCCAGCAATCCCCTGGGGACAGGGGGCCCCCCCGGGGCCAACGTCCTGACTTTC. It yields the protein CASNPLGTGGPPGANVLTF.

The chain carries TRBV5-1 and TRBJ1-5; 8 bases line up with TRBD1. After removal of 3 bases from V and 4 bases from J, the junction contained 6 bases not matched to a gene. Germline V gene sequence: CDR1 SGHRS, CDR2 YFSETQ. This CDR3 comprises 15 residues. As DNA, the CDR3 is TGCGCCAGCAGCTCTGGACAGGGCCCAAATCAGCCCCAGCATTTT. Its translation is CASSSGQGPNQPQHF.

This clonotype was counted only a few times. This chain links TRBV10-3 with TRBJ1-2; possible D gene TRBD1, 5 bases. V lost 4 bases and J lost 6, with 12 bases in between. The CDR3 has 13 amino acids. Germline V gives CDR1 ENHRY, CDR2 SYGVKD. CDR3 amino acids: CAISVSGSDGYTF. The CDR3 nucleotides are TGTGCCATCAGTGTCTCAGGGTCGGATGGCTACACCTTC.

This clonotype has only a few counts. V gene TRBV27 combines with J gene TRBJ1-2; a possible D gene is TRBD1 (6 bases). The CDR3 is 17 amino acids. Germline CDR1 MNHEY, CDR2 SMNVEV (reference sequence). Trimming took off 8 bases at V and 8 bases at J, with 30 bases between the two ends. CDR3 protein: CASGPARGRRPEGGYTF. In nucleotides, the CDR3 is TGTGCCAGCGGCCCGGCGAGGGGGAGGCGTCCCGAGGGCGGCTACACCTTC.

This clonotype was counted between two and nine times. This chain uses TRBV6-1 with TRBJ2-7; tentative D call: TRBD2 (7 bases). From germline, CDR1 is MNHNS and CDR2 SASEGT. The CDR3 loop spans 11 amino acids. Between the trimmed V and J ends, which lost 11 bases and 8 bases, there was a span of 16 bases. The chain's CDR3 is CAAGSGGKQYV. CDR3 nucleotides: TGTGCCGCGGGGTCGGGGGGCAAGCAGTACGTC.

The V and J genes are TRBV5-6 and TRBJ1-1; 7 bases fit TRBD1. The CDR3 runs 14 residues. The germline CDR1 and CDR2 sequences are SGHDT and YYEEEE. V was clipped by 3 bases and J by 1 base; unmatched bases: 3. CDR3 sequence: CASSWGQTNTEAFF. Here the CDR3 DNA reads TGTGCCAGCAGCTGGGGACAGACGAACACTGAAGCTTTCTTT.

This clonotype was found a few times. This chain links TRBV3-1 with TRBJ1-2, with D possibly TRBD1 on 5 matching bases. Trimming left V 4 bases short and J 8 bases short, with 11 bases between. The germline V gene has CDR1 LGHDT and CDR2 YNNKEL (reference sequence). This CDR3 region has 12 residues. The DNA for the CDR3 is TGTGCCAGCAGCCTCCCTAAGGGGGGCTACACCTTC. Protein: CASSLPKGGYTF.

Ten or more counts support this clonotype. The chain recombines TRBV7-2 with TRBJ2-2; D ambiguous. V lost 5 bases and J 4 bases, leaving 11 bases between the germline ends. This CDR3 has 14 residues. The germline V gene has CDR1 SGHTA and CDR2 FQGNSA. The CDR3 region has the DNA TGTGCCAGCAGCGTCTACGGGTCCACCGGGGAGCTGTTTTTT. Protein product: CASSVYGSTGELFF.